The rows below give T cell receptor beta chains drawn from one sample of a study of T cells after posttransplantation cyclophosphamide. Only in-frame clones appear in the TCRdb table, and some are missing; sequencing was by immunoSEQ multiplex PCR. Of about 16,000 clones listed, 87% are singletons. Sequences were derived from PBMCs, sampled after an allogeneic stem cell transplant with a calcineurin inhibitor and methotrexate. The receptors were gathered from a male patient aged 45-60 years who received an allogeneic stem cell transplant from an unrelated donor, was CMV-positive, and had chronic GVHD only. Some of the T cells might come from the graft donor. The CDR3 runs from the conserved cysteine through the conserved F or W. D genes are given only for firm matches. Size values are once, few and many counts, or a class for expanded clones, and some rows have none.

J gene | clone size | D gene | V gene | CDR3 protein | CDR3 DNA
TRBJ1-1 | once | TRBD1 | TRBV7-3 | CASSFDDRVEAFF | TGTGCCAGCAGCTTTGACGACAGGGTTGAAGCTTTCTTT
TRBJ2-7 | - | - | TRBV27 | CASRGIGGYEQYF | TGTGCCAGCAGAGGGATCGGGGGCTACGAGCAGTACTTC
TRBJ2-7 | - | - | TRBV4-1 | CASSQTGFAEYEQYF | TGCGCCAGCAGCCAAACAGGGTTCGCGGAATACGAGCAGTACTTC
TRBJ1-2 | - | TRBD1 | TRBV27 | CASSLDRGGGYTF | TGTGCCAGCAGTCTGGACAGGGGTGGTGGCTACACCTTC
TRBJ2-7 | - | - | TRBV7-9 | CASSSRLYEQYF | TGTGCCAGCAGCTCTCGTCTCTACGAGCAGTACTTC
TRBJ1-1 | - | - | TRBV25-1 | CASSEGRRNTEAFF | TGTGCCAGCAGTGAAGGCCGAAGGAACACTGAAGCTTTCTTT
TRBJ1-2 | few | TRBD1 | TRBV12-5 | CASGLDYPGQEFYGYTF | TGTGCTAGTGGTTTGGACTATCCGGGACAGGAGTTCTATGGCTACACCTTC
TRBJ2-1 | once | TRBD1 | TRBV5-6 | CASSVTGGVYNEQFF | TGTGCCAGCAGCGTGACAGGGGGTGTGTACAATGAGCAGTTCTTC
TRBJ2-7 | - | - | TRBV6-5 | CASSQTVFYEQYF | TGTGCCAGCAGTCAGACAGTCTTCTACGAGCAGTACTTC
TRBJ1-3 | - | - | TRBV18 | CASSPFAANSGNTIYF | TGTGCCAGCTCACCATTTGCGGCCAACTCTGGAAACACCATATATTTT
TRBJ2-7 | - | TRBD1 | TRBV5-4 | CASSSRDRGFYEQYF | TGTGCCAGCAGCTCCCGGGACAGGGGGTTCTACGAGCAGTACTTC
TRBJ2-5 | - | TRBD1 | TRBV5-4 | CASSQTQGIRETQYF | TGTGCCAGCAGCCAGACACAGGGGATCCGAGAGACCCAGTACTTC
TRBJ2-1 | once | - | TRBV7-9 | CASSFSRHNEQFF | TGTGCCAGCAGCTTTTCGCGGCACAATGAGCAGTTCTTC
TRBJ2-5 | - | - | TRBV29-1 | CSVDSGLLKTQYF | TGCAGCGTTGACAGCGGCCTTCTGAAGACCCAGTACTTC
TRBJ2-7 | - | - | TRBV2 | CATAEGVAVSYEQYF | TGTGCCACCGCTGAGGGGGTAGCCGTGTCCTACGAGCAGTACTTC
TRBJ1-1 | - | - | TRBV4-2 | CASSQGPSGYTEAFF | TGTGCCAGCAGCCAAGGGCCCTCGGGTTACACTGAAGCTTTCTTT
TRBJ2-7 | - | TRBD1 | TRBV27 | CASSLGTALGEQYF | TGTGCCAGCAGTTTAGGGACAGCCCTCGGTGAGCAGTACTTC
TRBJ2-7 | - | - | TRBV25-1 | CASRDITYEQYF | TGTGCCAGCAGGGACATCACCTACGAGCAGTACTTC
TRBJ2-7 | - | - | TRBV4-2 | CASSQEQGYEQYF | TGTGCCAGCAGCCAAGAACAGGGCTACGAGCAGTACTTC
TRBJ2-6 | - | - | TRBV6-6 | CASQGSGANVLTF | TGTGCCAGCCAGGGTTCTGGGGCCAACGTCCTGACTTTC
TRBJ1-5 | - | - | TRBV9 | CASSGGGSNQPQHF | TGTGCCAGCAGCGGGGGGGGAAGCAATCAGCCCCAGCATTTT
TRBJ2-7 | - | TRBD1 | TRBV25-1 | CASSEFRTGILEQYF | TGTGCCAGCAGTGAATTCAGGACAGGGATTCTCGAGCAGTACTTC
TRBJ2-1 | - | TRBD1 | TRBV7-9 | CASSSRQGVGYEQFF | TGTGCCAGCAGCTCCAGACAGGGGGTTGGGTATGAGCAGTTCTTC
TRBJ2-7 | once | TRBD2 | TRBV4-1 | CASSQTSGSSYEQYF | TGCGCCAGCAGCCAAACTAGCGGGTCCTCCTACGAGCAGTACTTC
TRBJ2-3 | - | - | TRBV6-1 | CATRRTDTQYF | TGTGCCACCAGACGGACAGATACGCAGTATTTT
TRBJ2-5 | - | TRBD1 | TRBV18 | CASSPTYGDRQETQYF | TGTGCCAGCTCACCGACATACGGGGACAGACAAGAGACCCAGTACTTC
TRBJ2-7 | - | - | TRBV28 | CASTPDTGAYEQYF | TGTGCCAGCACCCCGGATACGGGGGCCTACGAGCAGTACTTC
TRBJ1-5 | - | - | TRBV19 | CASSRGGSNQPQHF | TGTGCCAGTAGTCGGGGTGGGAGCAATCAGCCCCAGCATTTT
TRBJ2-3 | - | TRBD2 | TRBV27 | CASSFATSGPSTDTQYF | TGTGCCAGCAGCTTCGCAACTAGCGGACCTAGCACAGATACGCAGTATTTT
TRBJ1-2 | once | - | TRBV25-1 | CASSEPGYGYTF | TGTGCCAGCAGCGAGCCAGGGTATGGCTACACCTTC
TRBJ2-7 | - | - | TRBV1 | CTSSPYPVRAGIYEQYF | TGCACCAGCAGCCCCTATCCCGTGCGAGCGGGTATCTACGAGCAGTACTTC
TRBJ2-3 | - | - | TRBV6-1 | CASSDLAGNADTQYF | TGTGCCAGCAGTGATCTGGCAGGGAATGCAGATACGCAGTATTTT
TRBJ2-7 | few | TRBD2 | TRBV11-2 | CASSSDWGGVLYEQYF | TGTGCCAGCAGCTCAGACTGGGGAGGGGTACTCTACGAGCAGTACTTC
TRBJ1-1 | - | TRBD1 | TRBV6-6 | CASSYSTGQGNTEAFF | TGTGCCAGCAGTTACTCGACGGGACAGGGGAACACTGAAGCTTTCTTT
TRBJ1-5 | - | - | TRBV10-3 | CAISESGEGQPQHF | TGTGCCATCAGTGAGAGTGGGGAGGGGCAGCCCCAGCATTTT
TRBJ2-1 | - | TRBD2 | TRBV11-2 | CASSSGGNEQFF | TGTGCCAGCAGCTCGGGGGGGAATGAGCAGTTCTTC
TRBJ2-7 | - | - | TRBV4-1 | CASSQDPPYEQYF | TGCGCCAGCAGCCAAGATCCTCCCTACGAGCAGTACTTC
TRBJ2-2 | - | TRBD1 | TRBV29-1 | CSVEEGRQGSAGELFF | TGCAGCGTTGAAGAGGGCCGACAGGGATCCGCCGGGGAGCTGTTTTTT
TRBJ2-7 | - | - | TRBV5-1 | CASSLGLGGDEQYF | TGCGCCAGCAGCTTGGGACTAGGGGGGGACGAGCAGTACTTC
TRBJ1-6 | - | TRBD1 | TRBV11-3 | CASSPAGQYNSPLHF | TGTGCCAGCAGCCCCGCGGGACAGTATAATTCACCCCTCCACTTT
TRBJ2-5 | - | - | TRBV11-2 | CASSLDYGTQYF | TGTGCCAGCAGCTTAGATTACGGGACCCAGTACTTC
TRBJ1-2 | - | - | TRBV4-1 | CASSPYTGSLEGYTF | TGCGCCAGCAGCCCCTATACCGGGAGTCTGGAAGGCTACACCTTC
TRBJ1-4 | - | TRBD1 | TRBV29-1 | CSVSRQGATNEKLFF | TGCAGCGTCAGCAGACAGGGAGCAACTAATGAAAAACTGTTTTTT
TRBJ2-7 | - | TRBD2 | TRBV7-9 | CASGAGAGGPALHYEQYF | TGTGCCAGCGGCGCGGGTGCGGGGGGCCCCGCTTTACACTACGAGCAGTACTTC
TRBJ2-3 | - | TRBD2 | TRBV12-5 | CASGQIRDYPTDTQYF | TGTGCTAGTGGTCAAATCCGGGACTACCCAACAGATACGCAGTATTTT
TRBJ2-3 | - | TRBD2 | TRBV7-2 | CASSSGLAGGPWIDTQYF | TGTGCCAGCAGCTCGGGACTAGCGGGAGGGCCGTGGATAGATACGCAGTATTTT
TRBJ2-7 | - | TRBD1 | TRBV10-3 | CAISARAGQGEGEQYF | TGTGCCATCAGTGCACGGGCGGGACAGGGAGAAGGGGAGCAGTACTTC
TRBJ1-1 | - | - | TRBV27 | CASSIIGGEAFF | TGTGCCAGCAGCATAATAGGAGGTGAAGCTTTCTTT
TRBJ2-1 | - | TRBD2 | TRBV4-1 | CASSQDSGRASDYNEQFF | TGCGCCAGCAGCCAAGATTCCGGGAGGGCTAGCGACTACAATGAGCAGTTCTTC
TRBJ1-5 | - | TRBD1 | TRBV19 | CAGGQGFDSNQPQHF | TGTGCCGGGGGACAGGGGTTTGATAGCAATCAGCCCCAGCATTTT
TRBJ2-3 | - | TRBD2 | TRBV5-1 | CASSLYGLASDTQYF | TGCGCCAGCAGCTTGTACGGACTAGCATCCGATACGCAGTATTTT
TRBJ2-7 | - | - | TRBV18 | CASSPPGLVEQYF | TGTGCCAGCTCCCCTCCTGGACTTGTCGAGCAGTACTTC
TRBJ1-6 | once | - | TRBV11-3 | CASSFEYSPLHF | TGTGCCAGCAGCTTTGAGTATTCACCCCTCCACTTT